This TCR beta chain was profiled in a study of OX40 agonist ivuxolimab in advanced cancers. Study overall: Hepatocellular carcinoma, melanoma, renal cell or head and neck cancer was diagnosed in the dose-escalation patients.

TCRdb's table, derived via immunoSEQ multiplex PCR, lists solely in-frame clones and lacks some. The sample has roughly 64,000 clones; about four fifths are singletons. Germline values: CDR1 SGHRS, CDR2 YFSETQ. The CDR3 length is 15 residues. Trimming stripped 1 base from V and 4 bases from J, with 11 bases between. This chain links TRBV5-1 with TRBJ1-4; unclear D gene. The sample here was CD4+ or CD8+ T cells sorted from blood, taken in a trial of the OX40 agonist ivuxolimab. The source is an adult with an advanced solid tumor such as melanoma, head and neck, liver or kidney cancer. CDR3 sequence (DNA): TGCGCCAGCAGCTTGAACGCAGATAATAATGAAAAACTGTTTTTT. As protein: CASSLNADNNEKLFF.